Listed below are T cell receptor beta chains from one sample, sequenced in a study of shared clonotypes between healthy human individuals. Sequenced by immunoSEQ multiplex PCR; TCRdb stores in-frame clones only, minus some. The sample shows under 600,000 clones, around 95% of them seen only once. The sequencing input was naive CD4+ T cells sorted from blood. The receptors come from a young woman in good health. Both conserved end residues are part of each CDR3. The D gene is left open where the match is weak. Clone size is given for some rows only: seen once, a few or many times, or a class if the clone is expanded.

v_call: TRBV9
j_call: TRBJ2-5
d_call: NA
clone_size: once
cdr3_aa: CASSVASQETQYF
cdr3_nt: TGTGCCAGCAGCGTAGCGTCCCAAGAGACCCAGTACTTC

v_call: TRBV7-7
j_call: TRBJ2-5
d_call: NA
clone_size: NA
cdr3_aa: CASSLGAGSVQETQYF
cdr3_nt: TGTGCCAGCAGCTTAGGGGCGGGATCCGTCCAAGAGACCCAGTACTTC

v_call: TRBV15
j_call: TRBJ2-7
d_call: NA
clone_size: NA
cdr3_aa: CATSRDPGDEQYF
cdr3_nt: TGTGCCACCAGCAGAGATCCCGGGGACGAGCAGTACTTC

v_call: TRBV2
j_call: TRBJ2-2
d_call: TRBD1
clone_size: NA
cdr3_aa: CASSGQAWNTGELFF
cdr3_nt: TGTGCCAGCAGCGGACAGGCTTGGAACACCGGGGAGCTGTTTTTT

v_call: TRBV15
j_call: TRBJ2-1
d_call: NA
clone_size: NA
cdr3_aa: CATSGRGPLVAPSSYNEQFF
cdr3_nt: TGTGCCACCAGCGGCCGCGGCCCGCTTGTAGCTCCCAGCTCCTACAATGAGCAGTTCTTC

v_call: TRBV19
j_call: TRBJ1-4
d_call: NA
clone_size: once
cdr3_aa: CASSLDRSAANEKLFF
cdr3_nt: TGTGCCAGTAGTTTAGACAGAAGTGCCGCTAATGAAAAACTGTTTTTT

v_call: TRBV28
j_call: TRBJ2-3
d_call: TRBD2
clone_size: once
cdr3_aa: CASSLRQSGNTDTQYF
cdr3_nt: TGTGCCAGCAGTTTAAGACAAAGCGGGAACACAGATACGCAGTATTTT

v_call: TRBV2
j_call: TRBJ2-2
d_call: TRBD1
clone_size: once
cdr3_aa: CASSENRGRVTGELFF
cdr3_nt: TGTGCCAGCAGTGAAAACAGGGGGCGAGTCACCGGGGAGCTGTTTTTT

v_call: TRBV7-9
j_call: TRBJ2-3
d_call: NA
clone_size: NA
cdr3_aa: CASSLDVGKGTDTQYF
cdr3_nt: TGTGCCAGCAGCTTAGATGTAGGGAAAGGAACAGATACGCAGTATTTT

v_call: TRBV28
j_call: TRBJ1-1
d_call: NA
clone_size: NA
cdr3_aa: CASRDQNTEAFF
cdr3_nt: TGTGCCAGCAGGGATCAGAACACTGAAGCTTTCTTT

v_call: TRBV7-9
j_call: TRBJ1-4
d_call: NA
clone_size: few
cdr3_aa: CASSSQGDWRKLFF
cdr3_nt: TGTGCCAGCAGCTCGCAGGGAGATTGGAGAAAACTGTTTTTT

v_call: TRBV2
j_call: TRBJ2-7
d_call: TRBD2
clone_size: NA
cdr3_aa: CASHDKSGGPYEQYF
cdr3_nt: TGTGCCAGCCATGACAAGAGCGGGGGGCCTTACGAGCAGTACTTC

v_call: TRBV6-5
j_call: TRBJ2-7
d_call: NA
clone_size: NA
cdr3_aa: CASSYSVGDEQYF
cdr3_nt: TGTGCCAGCAGTTACTCGGTTGGGGACGAGCAGTACTTC

v_call: TRBV10-1
j_call: TRBJ2-1
d_call: TRBD2
clone_size: NA
cdr3_aa: CASSDAGTSGNNEQFF
cdr3_nt: TGCGCCAGCAGTGATGCCGGGACTAGCGGCAACAATGAGCAGTTCTTC

v_call: TRBV6-5
j_call: TRBJ2-3
d_call: NA
clone_size: NA
cdr3_aa: CASSYTDTTDRQYF
cdr3_nt: TGTGCCAGCAGTTACACAGATACCACAGATAGGCAGTATTTT

v_call: TRBV29-1
j_call: TRBJ2-4
d_call: NA
clone_size: NA
cdr3_aa: CSVEVGFGNIQYF
cdr3_nt: TGCAGCGTTGAAGTGGGTTTCGGAAACATTCAGTACTTC

v_call: TRBV6-1
j_call: TRBJ2-1
d_call: TRBD2
clone_size: NA
cdr3_aa: CASRGVAGADNEQFF
cdr3_nt: TGTGCCAGCAGGGGGGTAGCGGGAGCAGACAATGAGCAGTTCTTC

v_call: TRBV29-1
j_call: TRBJ2-7
d_call: NA
clone_size: NA
cdr3_aa: CSVGRGLTYEQYF
cdr3_nt: TGCAGCGTTGGGAGGGGTTTGACCTACGAGCAGTACTTC

v_call: TRBV7-9
j_call: TRBJ2-1
d_call: NA
clone_size: NA
cdr3_aa: CASSSRGSSYNEQFF
cdr3_nt: TGTGCCAGCAGCTCGAGGGGTAGCTCCTACAATGAGCAGTTCTTC

v_call: TRBV11-1
j_call: TRBJ2-7
d_call: TRBD1
clone_size: NA
cdr3_aa: CASSGRTGTYEQYF
cdr3_nt: TGTGCCAGCAGCGGAAGGACAGGGACCTACGAGCAGTACTTC

v_call: TRBV19
j_call: TRBJ2-7
d_call: NA
clone_size: NA
cdr3_aa: CASSSLGDGTYEQYF
cdr3_nt: TGTGCCAGTAGTTCCCTCGGGGACGGGACCTACGAGCAGTACTTC

v_call: TRBV28
j_call: TRBJ2-4
d_call: TRBD2
clone_size: NA
cdr3_aa: CASSRTSVGGNIQYF
cdr3_nt: TGTGCCAGCAGCCGGACTAGCGTGGGGGGGAACATTCAGTACTTC

v_call: TRBV5-1
j_call: TRBJ2-7
d_call: NA
clone_size: NA
cdr3_aa: CASTEGGGRYEQYF
cdr3_nt: TGCGCCAGCACCGAGGGCGGGGGCCGCTACGAGCAGTACTTC

v_call: TRBV6-5
j_call: TRBJ2-7
d_call: NA
clone_size: once
cdr3_aa: CASSYSFRAGYHEQYF
cdr3_nt: TGTGCCAGCAGTTACTCCTTCCGTGCAGGGTACCACGAGCAGTACTTC

v_call: TRBV6-1
j_call: TRBJ1-5
d_call: TRBD1
clone_size: NA
cdr3_aa: CASSMTGNQPQHF
cdr3_nt: TGTGCCAGCAGTATGACAGGGAATCAGCCCCAGCATTTT

v_call: TRBV7-8
j_call: TRBJ1-1
d_call: TRBD1
clone_size: once
cdr3_aa: CASSPNRGAEAFF
cdr3_nt: TGTGCCAGCAGCCCTAACAGGGGCGCTGAAGCTTTCTTT

v_call: TRBV5-6
j_call: TRBJ2-2
d_call: TRBD2
clone_size: NA
cdr3_aa: CASSVVGGPSGELFF
cdr3_nt: TGTGCCAGCAGCGTTGTGGGAGGGCCGAGCGGGGAGCTGTTTTTT

v_call: TRBV2
j_call: TRBJ1-5
d_call: NA
clone_size: NA
cdr3_aa: CATARGTQPQHF
cdr3_nt: TGTGCCACCGCGAGGGGAACTCAGCCCCAGCATTTT

v_call: TRBV23-1
j_call: TRBJ1-1
d_call: NA
clone_size: NA
cdr3_aa: CASGDFRLEAFF
cdr3_nt: TGCGCCAGCGGCGACTTTCGTCTTGAAGCTTTCTTT

v_call: TRBV20-1
j_call: TRBJ2-7
d_call: NA
clone_size: NA
cdr3_aa: CSADVAAEQYF
cdr3_nt: TGCAGTGCGGATGTAGCGGCCGAGCAGTACTTC

v_call: TRBV28
j_call: TRBJ2-7
d_call: TRBD2
clone_size: NA
cdr3_aa: CASSKLAGAYEQYF
cdr3_nt: TGTGCCAGCAGCAAACTAGCGGGAGCCTACGAGCAGTACTTC

v_call: TRBV18
j_call: TRBJ2-7
d_call: NA
clone_size: NA
cdr3_aa: CASSPPASRHEQYF
cdr3_nt: TGTGCCAGCTCACCACCGGCCAGCAGGCACGAGCAGTACTTC

v_call: TRBV14
j_call: TRBJ2-5
d_call: TRBD1
clone_size: NA
cdr3_aa: CASSLRFGQGARETQYF
cdr3_nt: TGTGCCAGCAGCCTCCGATTCGGACAGGGGGCGAGAGAGACCCAGTACTTC

v_call: TRBV28
j_call: TRBJ1-2
d_call: NA
clone_size: NA
cdr3_aa: CASSLLAREGGYTF
cdr3_nt: TGTGCCAGCAGTTTACTTGCCAGGGAAGGTGGCTACACCTTC

v_call: TRBV29-1
j_call: TRBJ1-1
d_call: NA
clone_size: NA
cdr3_aa: CSVVLGLAEAFF
cdr3_nt: TGCAGCGTTGTTTTGGGGTTGGCTGAAGCTTTCTTT

v_call: TRBV7-2
j_call: TRBJ2-7
d_call: NA
clone_size: NA
cdr3_aa: CASSLAGDAYEQYF
cdr3_nt: TGTGCCAGCAGCTTAGCGGGAGATGCCTACGAGCAGTACTTC

v_call: TRBV10-2
j_call: TRBJ1-1
d_call: NA
clone_size: once
cdr3_aa: CASSEQTGTGDTEAFF
cdr3_nt: TGCGCCAGCAGTGAACAAACCGGGACGGGCGACACTGAAGCTTTCTTT

v_call: TRBV6-1
j_call: TRBJ2-7
d_call: NA
clone_size: NA
cdr3_aa: CASSEGSGAYFEQYF
cdr3_nt: TGTGCCAGCAGTGAAGGTTCAGGGGCTTATTTCGAGCAGTACTTC

v_call: TRBV28
j_call: TRBJ1-2
d_call: TRBD1
clone_size: NA
cdr3_aa: CASSLGQGDGYTF
cdr3_nt: TGTGCCAGCAGTTTAGGGCAGGGGGATGGCTACACCTTC

v_call: TRBV9
j_call: TRBJ2-1
d_call: TRBD2
clone_size: NA
cdr3_aa: CASSRTSSYNEQFF
cdr3_nt: TGTGCCAGCTCCCGGACTAGCAGCTACAATGAGCAGTTCTTC

v_call: TRBV4-1
j_call: TRBJ1-1
d_call: TRBD1
clone_size: NA
cdr3_aa: CASSQVDRGGNTEAFF
cdr3_nt: TGCGCCAGCAGCCAAGTAGACAGGGGAGGGAACACTGAAGCTTTCTTT

v_call: TRBV2
j_call: TRBJ2-7
d_call: NA
clone_size: NA
cdr3_aa: CASSGQGYEQYF
cdr3_nt: TGTGCCAGCAGTGGTCAGGGCTACGAGCAGTACTTC

v_call: TRBV5-1
j_call: TRBJ2-3
d_call: NA
clone_size: once
cdr3_aa: CASSFPQVPGTDTQYF
cdr3_nt: TGCGCCAGCAGCTTCCCTCAGGTACCGGGCACAGATACGCAGTATTTT

v_call: TRBV19
j_call: TRBJ2-7
d_call: TRBD2
clone_size: NA
cdr3_aa: CASRRREGPYEQYF
cdr3_nt: TGTGCCAGTAGAAGACGGGAGGGACCCTACGAGCAGTACTTC

v_call: TRBV5-1
j_call: TRBJ2-1
d_call: NA
clone_size: NA
cdr3_aa: CASSLEGDTIDEQFF
cdr3_nt: TGCGCCAGCAGCTTGGAGGGGGACACCATTGATGAGCAGTTCTTC

v_call: TRBV5-1
j_call: TRBJ2-2
d_call: NA
clone_size: NA
cdr3_aa: CASSLTGGTGELFF
cdr3_nt: TGCGCCAGCAGCTTAACAGGAGGCACCGGGGAGCTGTTTTTT

v_call: TRBV7-9
j_call: TRBJ2-5
d_call: TRBD2
clone_size: NA
cdr3_aa: CASSFTGGLAGVETQYF
cdr3_nt: TGTGCCAGCAGCTTCACAGGGGGGCTAGCGGGAGTAGAGACCCAGTACTTC

v_call: TRBV10-3
j_call: TRBJ2-7
d_call: TRBD1
clone_size: NA
cdr3_aa: CAINGGDRGSYEQYF
cdr3_nt: TGTGCCATCAATGGAGGGGACAGGGGGTCCTACGAGCAGTACTTC

v_call: TRBV7-9
j_call: TRBJ2-7
d_call: TRBD2
clone_size: NA
cdr3_aa: CASSFAGGVGYEQYF
cdr3_nt: TGTGCCAGCAGCTTCGCGGGGGGGGTCGGCTACGAGCAGTACTTC

v_call: TRBV11-2
j_call: TRBJ2-7
d_call: NA
clone_size: NA
cdr3_aa: CASSHQQPGPLGFSYEQYF
cdr3_nt: TGTGCCAGCAGCCACCAGCAGCCGGGACCTTTAGGGTTCTCCTACGAGCAGTACTTC

v_call: TRBV5-1
j_call: TRBJ2-2
d_call: NA
clone_size: NA
cdr3_aa: CASSLLRTGELFF
cdr3_nt: TGCGCCAGCAGCTTGTTGCGCACCGGGGAGCTGTTTTTT

v_call: TRBV7-6
j_call: TRBJ2-7
d_call: NA
clone_size: once
cdr3_aa: CASSPDPSAYEQYF
cdr3_nt: TGTGCCAGCAGCCCAGACCCGAGTGCCTACGAGCAGTACTTC

v_call: TRBV19
j_call: TRBJ2-5
d_call: TRBD1
clone_size: NA
cdr3_aa: CASNRGDRQETQYF
cdr3_nt: TGTGCCAGTAATCGAGGGGACAGGCAAGAGACCCAGTACTTC

v_call: TRBV28
j_call: TRBJ1-2
d_call: NA
clone_size: NA
cdr3_aa: CASGLPSQGYGYTF
cdr3_nt: TGTGCCAGCGGTCTACCCTCACAGGGCTATGGCTACACCTTC

v_call: TRBV5-8
j_call: TRBJ1-4
d_call: NA
clone_size: NA
cdr3_aa: CASSSRHPGPKGEKLFF
cdr3_nt: TGTGCCAGCAGCTCGAGACACCCGGGTCCCAAAGGAGAAAAACTGTTTTTT

v_call: TRBV4-1
j_call: TRBJ2-2
d_call: TRBD2
clone_size: NA
cdr3_aa: CASSQGGLAGGSHTGELFF
cdr3_nt: TGCGCCAGCAGCCAAGGGGGCCTAGCGGGAGGGTCGCACACCGGGGAGCTGTTTTTT

v_call: TRBV28
j_call: TRBJ1-1
d_call: NA
clone_size: NA
cdr3_aa: CASIGTRDTEAFF
cdr3_nt: TGTGCCAGCATAGGGACAAGGGACACTGAAGCTTTCTTT